This is a list of T cell receptor beta chains from one sample in a study of human T cells and chemical hapten exposure. TCRdb redid the calling of the RACE reads with MiXCR, one entry per CDR3 protein. The sample contains around 74,000 distinct CDR3 sequences, 32% of which appear only once. Sequences were derived from whole blood, sampled in connection with sensitization to the hapten diphenylcyclopropenone (DPC). The source of these receptors is a middle-aged man with alopecia areata. Some clones in this sample may be carry-over from other donors' samples. The CDR3 runs from the conserved cysteine through the conserved F or W. The D gene is left open where the match is weak. Clone sizes are given selectively: once, few, many, or a class where the clone is expanded.

cdr3_nt cdr3_aa clone_size j_call d_call v_call
TGTGCCAGCAGCCCACAGCAGGGAGATACGCAGTATTTT CASSPQQGDTQYF NA TRBJ2-3 NA TRBV7-2
TGTGCCAGCAGTTCACGCAGGGGAACTACTGAAGCTTTCTTT CASSSRRGTTEAFF NA TRBJ1-1 NA TRBV7-2
TGTGCCACCAGCAGAACCCGGGGGGAACTCGGCTACACCTTC CATSRTRGELGYTF NA TRBJ1-2 NA TRBV15
TGTGCCAGCAGCCTTTTCGGGACAGGGGATAGCAATCAGCCCCAGCATTTT CASSLFGTGDSNQPQHF few TRBJ1-5 TRBD1 TRBV7-9
TGCAGCGTTTTGGGGCCGGGCGGGAACGACATTCAGTACTTC CSVLGPGGNDIQYF NA TRBJ2-4 NA TRBV29-1
TGTGCCAGCAGCTTCCCGGGACGGCACTACGAGCAGTACTTC CASSFPGRHYEQYF NA TRBJ2-7 NA TRBV5-6
TGTGCCAGCGGGGGACAGGAGAACACTGAAGCTTTCTTT CASGGQENTEAFF NA TRBJ1-1 TRBD1 TRBV5-4
TGTGCCAGCAGCTCGGTCCTCTACGAGCAGTACTTC CASSSVLYEQYF few TRBJ2-7 NA TRBV6-6
TGTGCCAGCAGTCCCGGAGCGGGCCCAATCATGAACACTGAAGCTTTCTTT CASSPGAGPIMNTEAFF NA TRBJ1-1 NA TRBV28
TGTGCCAGCAGCCAAGGAGCCAAAAACATTCAGTACTTC CASSQGAKNIQYF few TRBJ2-4 NA TRBV3-1
TGTGCCAGCAGCTGGGGGTCTTCTAATTCACCCCTCCACTTT CASSWGSSNSPLHF few TRBJ1-6 NA TRBV7-2
TGTGCCAGCAGCCAATTGATGGGGGAGCAGTTCTTC CASSQLMGEQFF NA TRBJ2-1 NA TRBV3-1
TGTGCCAGCAGCTCCGGAACTAGCGGGAAGGATGAGCAGTTCTTC CASSSGTSGKDEQFF NA TRBJ2-1 TRBD2 TRBV7-9
TGCGCCAGCAGCGAGCCTCTCTCTGGGGCCAACGTCCTGACTTTC CASSEPLSGANVLTF few TRBJ2-6 NA TRBV4-1
TGCAGTGCTCCAAGGGAGCTAGCGGGAAATGAGCAGTTCTTC CSAPRELAGNEQFF few TRBJ2-1 TRBD2 TRBV20-1
TGTGCCAGCAGTTACACGGGTAGCAATCAGCCCCAGCATTTT CASSYTGSNQPQHF NA TRBJ1-5 NA TRBV6-2/TRBV6-3
TGTGCCAGCAGCGTAGGAACCGGGACAGGGGGCGAGCAGTACTTC CASSVGTGTGGEQYF NA TRBJ2-7 TRBD1 TRBV9
TGTGCCAGCAGTACCCTCGAGCTCACGGGGAGGGAGCAGTTCTTC CASSTLELTGREQFF NA TRBJ2-1 NA TRBV6-2/TRBV6-3
TGTGCCAGCAGCGGGCGACTAGACCGCTACAATGAGCAGTTCTTC CASSGRLDRYNEQFF few TRBJ2-1 NA TRBV11-2
TGTGCCACCAGCAACCCGGCAGGGGAGGTCACTGAAGCTTTCTTT CATSNPAGEVTEAFF once TRBJ1-1 NA TRBV15
TGTGCCACCAGCAGAGGGGGGACTAGGGAGACCCAGTACTTC CATSRGGTRETQYF NA TRBJ2-5 TRBD2 TRBV15
TGCAGTGCTAACCGACAGTTCAGCTCCTACGAGCAGTACTTC CSANRQFSSYEQYF NA TRBJ2-7 NA TRBV20-1
TGTGCCAGCAGCCCGATGTCAGGACAGGAGAACACTGAAGCTTTCTTT CASSPMSGQENTEAFF few TRBJ1-1 TRBD1 TRBV7-8
TGTGCCAGCAGCGTAGAGCCCAGAGGGAGGATGAACACTGAAGCTTTCTTT CASSVEPRGRMNTEAFF NA TRBJ1-1 NA TRBV9
TGTGCCAGCAGTGGCCATGAGGACAGGAGAGGGAATCAGCCCCAGCATTTT CASSGHEDRRGNQPQHF NA TRBJ1-5 TRBD1 TRBV6-1
TGTGCCAGCCAGGGCCGGGACAGGGGATTACCTGAAAAACTGTTTTTT CASQGRDRGLPEKLFF NA TRBJ1-4 TRBD1 TRBV7-2
TGTGCCAGCAGTCCGACTAGCGGGAGGTCTCCAGATACGCAGTATTTT CASSPTSGRSPDTQYF NA TRBJ2-3 TRBD2 TRBV27
TGCGCCAGCAGCTTGGCCGGGACAGCGAATGAAAAACTGTTTTTT CASSLAGTANEKLFF NA TRBJ1-4 TRBD1 TRBV5-1
TGTGCCAGCAGTTACGAGGGGAACATTCAGTACTTC CASSYEGNIQYF NA TRBJ2-4 NA TRBV6-5
TGTGCCAGCAGCCCATCTAGCGGGCCACAAGAGACCCAGTACTTC CASSPSSGPQETQYF NA TRBJ2-5 TRBD2 TRBV6-1
TGCAGTGCTAGAGTATATGGGGGGCCGAGGGTGAACACTGAAGCTTTCTTT CSARVYGGPRVNTEAFF NA TRBJ1-1 NA TRBV20-1
TGTGCCAGCAGTGAACGCTTTGAAGCTTTCTTT CASSERFEAFF NA TRBJ1-1 NA TRBV2
TGCAGTGCTAGAAAAAATACAGGGGCTAGTCTAGCCAAAAACATTCAGTACTTC CSARKNTGASLAKNIQYF NA TRBJ2-4 TRBD1 TRBV20-1
TGTGCCAGCAGTTTATTGCTTAGCTCCTACAATGAGCAGTTCTTC CASSLLLSSYNEQFF few TRBJ2-1 NA TRBV28
TGCAGTGCTTCCCTAGCGGGAGGCGGTAAGGATACGCAGTATTTT CSASLAGGGKDTQYF NA TRBJ2-3 TRBD2 TRBV20-1
TGTGCCAGCTCGCGCCGGACCGGGGAGCTGTTTTTT CASSRRTGELFF few TRBJ2-2 NA TRBV18
TGTGCCAGCAGCTTACCGGGATCCAGTGATAAGGTGCAGTATTTT CASSLPGSSDKVQYF NA TRBJ2-3 NA TRBV7-9
TGCGCCAGCAGCCCCCGACAGGGTTGGCAAGAGACCCAGTACTTC CASSPRQGWQETQYF NA TRBJ2-5 TRBD1 TRBV5-1
TGTGCCAGCAGCCACAGGAGGACTAGCGGAAGGATAGATGAGCAGTTCTTC CASSHRRTSGRIDEQFF few TRBJ2-1 TRBD2 TRBV12-3/TRBV12-4
TGTGCCAGCGAAAACTCAGGGGGCGGCTCTGAAGCTTTCTTT CASENSGGGSEAFF few TRBJ1-1 TRBD1 TRBV25-1
TGTGCCATCAGTCAGGTGGGATACGAGGGGACCTACGAGCAGTACTTC CAISQVGYEGTYEQYF NA TRBJ2-7 NA TRBV10-3
TGCGCCAGCAGCCAAGATGGGCCAGGGAAGTCCTACGAGCAGTACTTC CASSQDGPGKSYEQYF NA TRBJ2-7 NA TRBV4-3
TGCAGTGCTAGTCGGGGTAGCGGGATCAATGAGCAGTTCTTC CSASRGSGINEQFF NA TRBJ2-1 TRBD2 TRBV20-1
TGCAGTGCTACGGGACAGGGGGCCTACGAGCAGTACTTC CSATGQGAYEQYF NA TRBJ2-7 TRBD1 TRBV20-1
TGTGCCAGCAGTTTATACGGGGTGCGGAGTCCTGGGGCCAACGTCCTGACTTTC CASSLYGVRSPGANVLTF NA TRBJ2-6 NA TRBV28
TGTGCCACCAGTGAATCCGGGTCCACAGATACGCAGTATTTT CATSESGSTDTQYF few TRBJ2-3 NA TRBV24-1
TGTGCCAGCAGACCGGGACAGGGGGACACCGGGGAGCTGTTTTTT CASRPGQGDTGELFF few TRBJ2-2 TRBD1 TRBV6-4
TGCAGTGCTAGAGGCGAGAACACCGGGGAGCTGTTTTTT CSARGENTGELFF few TRBJ2-2 NA TRBV20-1
TGTGCCAGCAGCCAAGAGGGTCTAGCGGGACGCGGTCACGATACGCAGTATTTT CASSQEGLAGRGHDTQYF NA TRBJ2-3 TRBD2 TRBV3-1
TGTGCCAGCAGTTTACCGAACTCCTTTTACGAGCAGTACTTC CASSLPNSFYEQYF NA TRBJ2-7 NA TRBV28
TGCGCCAGCAGCTCCGAGACAGGGGGCGCGTTCGATGAGCAGTTCTTC CASSSETGGAFDEQFF NA TRBJ2-1 TRBD1 TRBV5-1
TGCAGTGCTAGAGACTTAAGGGGGATGAACACTGAAGCTTTCTTT CSARDLRGMNTEAFF few TRBJ1-1 NA TRBV20-1
TGCAGTGCTCTCTTATCCCGCGGGGGGACTGAAGCTTTCTTT CSALLSRGGTEAFF few TRBJ1-1 NA TRBV20-1
TGCGCCAGCAGCTTGGAGGACCCCGGAACGGGAGATACGCAGTATTTT CASSLEDPGTGDTQYF few TRBJ2-3 NA TRBV5-1